Following are 26 T cell receptor beta chains from one sample sequenced in a study of blood T cell repertoires in COVID-19. The method was immunoSEQ multiplex PCR; TCRdb's version includes in-frame clones alone and lacks a portion of them. The table has about 180,000 clones, approximately 82% seen once. Sequencing was carried out using PBMCs or T cells enriched from blood (not recorded which). The receptors were sampled from a woman aged 45-65 years who had recovered from COVID-19.

This chain uses TRBV6-5 with TRBJ2-6; D is undetermined. The V and J ends lost 10 bases and 0 bases respectively, with 4 bases between them. This CDR3 has 12 amino acids. Germline V lookup: CDR1 MNHEY, CDR2 SVGAGI. The CDR3 sequence: CATGSGANVLTF. CDR3 coding DNA: TGTGCCACCGGCTCTGGGGCCAACGTCCTGACTTTC.

The V gene is TRBV29-1, the J gene TRBJ2-7; 8 positions agree with TRBD1. Germline V gives CDR1 SQVTM, CDR2 ANQGSEA. There are 13 residues in the CDR3. The ends lost 5 bases at V and 1 base at J; junction bases unmatched: 4. In nucleotides, the CDR3 is TGCAGCGTTTCCGGACAGGGATCCTACGAGCAGTACTTC. This sequence encodes CSVSGQGSYEQYF.

The J gene is TRBJ2-7, the V gene TRBV10-1, with TRBD2 as a possible D gene (5 bases). The CDR3 is 12 amino acids. V was cut by 2 bases and J by 5 bases, with 7 bases left in between. Germline loops: CDR1 WNHNN, CDR2 SYGVQD (reference sequence). CDR3 nucleotide sequence: TGCGCCAGCAGTGAGAATAGCGACGAGCAGTACTTC. Protein: CASSENSDEQYF.

V and J are TRBV30 and TRBJ2-5; no definite D call. The CDR3 length is 14 residues. Trimming cost V 2 bases and J 2 bases, with 12 bases left between them. Germline V gene data show CDR1 as GTSNPN and CDR2 as SVGIG (reference sequence). The CDR3 is CAWSYGSGQETQYF. CDR3 DNA sequence: TGTGCCTGGAGTTATGGGTCAGGACAAGAGACCCAGTACTTC.

This chain uses TRBV19 with TRBJ2-5; TRBD2 matches 8 bases. Germline-derived CDR1 and CDR2 are LNHDA and SQIVND (reference sequence). This CDR3 contains 17 residues. Germline trimming cut 4 bases from V and 4 bases from J; bases unmatched to any gene: 14. The CDR3 spells CASSTVGLQREIETQYF. The DNA of the CDR3 is TGTGCCAGTAGTACCGTCGGCCTCCAGCGGGAGATAGAGACCCAGTACTTC.

The genes are TRBV28 and TRBJ2-2, with 8 bases aligning to TRBD1. CDR1 MDHEN and CDR2 SYDVKM come from the germline V gene. Germline trimming cut 6 bases from V and 7 bases from J; bases unmatched to any gene: 10. CDR3 size: 15 residues. CDR3: CASRRKTGEVGELFF. In DNA, the CDR3 is TGTGCCAGCAGACGGAAGACAGGGGAGGTCGGGGAGCTGTTTTTT.

The V call is TRBV7-3, the J call TRBJ2-1; 9 nucleotides align to TRBD1. J was trimmed by 2 bases and V by 5 bases; bases with no gene match: 4. Germline values: CDR1 SGHTA, CDR2 FQGTGA. This CDR3 comprises 15 residues. CDR3 in DNA: TGTGCCAGCAGCCCAACAGGGGGCGCCTACAATGAGCAGTTCTTC. It codes for CASSPTGGAYNEQFF. Looking up the rest from reference TRBV7-3 and TRBJ2-1 gives the full variable domain: GAGVSQTPSNKVTEKGKYVELRCDPISGHTALYWYRQSLGQGPEFLIYFQGTGAADDSGLPNDRFFAVRPEGSVSTLKIQRTERGDSAVYLCASSPTGGAYNEQFFGPGTRLTVL.

This chain links TRBV9 with TRBJ2-2; no clear D gene. The V gene's germline CDR1 is SGDLS and CDR2 YYNGEE. Deletions cut 3 bases from V and 0 bases from J, with 6 bases between. The length of the CDR3 is 14 residues. In DNA, the CDR3 is TGTGCCAGCAGCGGAACAACGAACACCGGGGAGCTGTTTTTT. Translating gives CASSGTTNTGELFF. The full variable domain, its missing parts supplied by reference TRBV9 and TRBJ2-2, is DSGVTQTPKHLITATGQRVTLRCSPRSGDLSVYWYQQSLDQGLQFLIQYYNGEERAKGNILERFSAQQFPDLHSELNLSSLELGDSALYFCASSGTTNTGELFFGEGSRLTVL.

The chain couples TRBV19 to TRBJ1-4; D uncertain. Trimming removed 4 bases at V and 7 bases at J, with 10 bases between. The CDR3 is made up of 13 amino acids. Looked up from germline, CDR1 is LNHDA and CDR2 is SQIVND (reference sequence). CDR3 in amino acids: CASSRAEGEKLFF. CDR3 nucleotides: TGTGCCAGTAGTAGAGCTGAGGGTGAAAAACTGTTTTTT.

The chain couples TRBV6-5 to TRBJ1-2; 9 bases map to TRBD1. The CDR3 contains 15 residues. V lost 6 bases to trimming and J lost 0 bases; unmatched junction nucleotides: 5. The germline CDR1 and CDR2 sequences are MNHEY and SVGAGI. The CDR3 coding sequence is TGTGCCAGCAGCGTCGGGACAGGGTCTAACTATGGCTACACCTTC. Protein: CASSVGTGSNYGYTF.

There are a few counts of this clone. This chain links TRBV9 with TRBJ2-2, with 14 bases identical to TRBD2. The V gene end was trimmed by 4 bases and the J gene end by 9 bases; junction bases not matched to a gene: 11. CDR3 length: 17 residues. Germline V lookup: CDR1 SGDLS, CDR2 YYNGEE. The chain's CDR3 is CASSTQEGTSGSRELFF. CDR3 sequence (DNA): TGTGCCAGCAGCACCCAGGAGGGGACTAGCGGGAGCCGGGAGCTGTTTTTT.

DNA of the CDR3: TGTGCCAGCAGCTTGTCGGGGTTGAGTGAAAAACTGTTTTTT. Protein sequence: CASSLSGLSEKLFF. The genes are TRBV7-9 and TRBJ1-4, with D uncertain. Trimming removed 3 bases at V and 7 bases at J, with 12 bases between. Germline-derived CDR1 and CDR2 are SEHNR and FQNEAQ (reference sequence). The CDR3 has 14 residues.

The chain couples TRBV6-5 to TRBJ2-7; 8 bases match TRBD2. CDR3 length equals 13 residues. V shed 6 bases, J shed 0 bases, and the junction held 1 base outside the gene matches. The V gene's germline CDR1 is MNHEY and CDR2 SVGAGI. DNA of the CDR3: TGTGCCAGCAGAACTAGCGGCTCCTACGAGCAGTACTTC. Protein: CASRTSGSYEQYF.

This sequence joins TRBV19 and TRBJ2-5, with D perhaps TRBD2 (7 bases). This CDR3 is built from 14 residues. Trimming cost V 5 bases and J 5 bases, with 15 bases left between them. The germline gives CDR1 LNHDA, CDR2 SQIVND (reference sequence). CDR3 protein: CASSPRGGEETQYF. CDR3 in DNA: TGTGCCAGTAGTCCAAGGGGGGGCGAGGAGACCCAGTACTTC.

The V call is TRBV27, the J call TRBJ1-5, with 7 bases that match TRBD1. In germline, CDR1 is MNHEY, CDR2 SMNVEV (reference sequence). This CDR3 comprises 13 residues. J lost 5 bases, V lost 5 bases, and 3 bases had no gene match. CDR3 DNA sequence: TGTGCCAGCAGTCAACAGGGGTATCAGCCCCAGCATTTT. Its protein product is CASSQQGYQPQHF.

The V gene is TRBV2, the J gene TRBJ1-1; a weak D match, TRBD1 (5 bases). Germline V gene data show CDR1 as SNHLY and CDR2 as FYNNEI. V was shortened by 5 bases and J by 1 base, with 11 bases between the two germline ends. The CDR3 length is 14 residues. In DNA, the CDR3 is TGTGCCAGCAGTAGACAGCCGGGGAACACTGAAGCTTTCTTT. It translates to CASSRQPGNTEAFF.

V and J are TRBV7-8 and TRBJ2-2; 7 positions agree with TRBD2. With V trimmed by 1 base and J by 6 bases, 5 bases remained unmatched. In germline, CDR1 is SGHVS, CDR2 FQNEAQ. This CDR3 has 15 residues. The CDR3 loop is CASSLDGGRSGELFF. The CDR3 region has the DNA TGTGCCAGCAGCTTAGACGGGGGGAGGTCCGGGGAGCTGTTTTTT. The complete variable domain, with remaining parts taken from reference TRBV7-8 and TRBJ2-2, reads GAGVSQSPRYKVAKRGQDVALRCDPISGHVSLFWYQQALGQGPEFLTYFQNEAQLDKSGLPSDRFFAERPEGSVSTLKIQRTQQEDSAVYLCASSLDGGRSGELFFGEGSRLTVL.

V is TRBV18 and J is TRBJ2-1, with 7 positions matching TRBD1. Germline trimming cut 4 bases from V and 4 bases from J; bases unmatched to any gene: 7. CDR1 KGHSH and CDR2 LQKENI come from the germline V gene. The CDR3 is 15 amino acids. Written as DNA, the CDR3 is TGTGCCAGCTCACGATCGACAGGGCGGTACAATGAGCAGTTCTTC. Translation: CASSRSTGRYNEQFF.

The chain uses TRBV5-1 and TRBJ2-2, with 7 bases matching TRBD1. CDR1 is SGHRS, CDR2 YFSETQ, per germline. The V and J ends lost 6 bases and 0 bases, in that order; junction bases with no gene match: 5. This CDR3 spans 15 amino acids. The CDR3 DNA is TGCGCCAGCACCTCCGGGACAGCGAACACCGGGGAGCTGTTTTTT. Its translation: CASTSGTANTGELFF.

The chain employs TRBV28 and TRBJ2-3, with a weak D call TRBD2 (5 bases). The CDR3 has 14 residues. Germline loops: CDR1 MDHEN, CDR2 SYDVKM. Trimming shortened V by 5 bases and J by 4 bases, and 13 bases separated the two germline ends. CDR3 bases: TGTGCCAGCAGTGAGCGGATGGAGGCAGATACGCAGTATTTT. It is translated as CASSERMEADTQYF.

With respect to this clone: This same CDR3 is encoded by further DNA sequences in the sample. The chain recombines TRBV7-9 with TRBJ1-1, with D unclear. CDR3 size: 14 residues. The V end was cut by 1 base, the J end by 1 base, with 7 bases between. The germline CDR1 and CDR2 sequences are SEHNR and FQNEAQ (reference sequence). The CDR3 is CASSLVGKNTEAFF. CDR3 DNA: TGTGCCAGCAGCTTAGTCGGGAAGAACACTGAAGCTTTCTTT.

This clone was found once. The genes are TRBV19 and TRBJ2-1; 12 nucleotides match TRBD2. The length of the CDR3 is 19 residues. Germline V gene sequence: CDR1 LNHDA, CDR2 SQIVND (reference sequence). V shed 5 bases, J shed 0 bases, and the junction held 11 bases outside the gene matches. The CDR3 DNA is TGTGCCAGTAGTGTGAGACTAGCGGGAGAATTAAGCTCCTACAATGAGCAGTTCTTC. The encoded protein is CASSVRLAGELSSYNEQFF.

The chain is built from TRBV7-2 and TRBJ1-1, with D possibly matching TRBD1 (5 bases). CDR1 is SGHTA and CDR2 is FQGNSA in the germline V gene. V lost 5 bases and J lost 3, with 13 bases in between. This CDR3 comprises 14 residues. CDR3 sequence reads: CASSPRQSYTEAFF. The CDR3, as DNA: TGTGCCAGCAGCCCGCGACAGAGCTACACTGAAGCTTTCTTT.

This chain connects TRBV10-3 to TRBJ2-1; tentatively, D is TRBD1 (5 bases). With 8 bases removed from V and 0 bases from J, the gap between germline ends came to 11 bases. The CDR3 length is 14 residues. Per the germline V gene, CDR1 is ENHRY and CDR2 is SYGVKD. Written as DNA, the CDR3 is TGTGCCATCGGGTCGCAGGGCTCCTACAATGAGCAGTTCTTC. Its translation: CAIGSQGSYNEQFF.

The rearrangement joins TRBV19 to TRBJ1-3; 7 bases map to TRBD1. Germline V gene data show CDR1 as LNHDA and CDR2 as SQIVND (reference sequence). The CDR3 is 16 amino acids. The junction had 16 bases not matched to a gene; V was cut back by 6 bases and J by 8 bases. CDR3 in DNA: TGTGCCAGTAGACGGGACAGTCGACCCGTCGGGGACACCATATATTTT. Amino acid sequence: CASRRDSRPVGDTIYF.

The chain couples TRBV5-1 to TRBJ2-3, with D perhaps TRBD2 (6 bases). This CDR3 region has 14 residues. V gave up 5 bases and J gave up 0 bases, with 10 bases separating them. In germline, CDR1 is SGHRS, CDR2 YFSETQ. The CDR3 loop is CASRPSVSTDTQYF. CDR3 coding DNA: TGCGCCAGCAGGCCTAGCGTAAGCACAGATACGCAGTATTTT.